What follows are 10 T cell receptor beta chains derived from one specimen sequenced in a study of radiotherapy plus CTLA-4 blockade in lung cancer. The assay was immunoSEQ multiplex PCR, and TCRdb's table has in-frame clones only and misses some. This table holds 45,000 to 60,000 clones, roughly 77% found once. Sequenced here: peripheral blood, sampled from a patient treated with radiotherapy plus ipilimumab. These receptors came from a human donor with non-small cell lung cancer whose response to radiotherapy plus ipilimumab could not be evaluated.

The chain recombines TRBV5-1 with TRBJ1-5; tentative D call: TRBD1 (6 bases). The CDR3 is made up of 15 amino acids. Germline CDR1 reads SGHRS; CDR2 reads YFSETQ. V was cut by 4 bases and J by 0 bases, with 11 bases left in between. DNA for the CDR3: TGCGCCAGCAGCCTGAGGGGGAATAGCAATCAGCCCCAGCATTTT. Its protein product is CASSLRGNSNQPQHF.

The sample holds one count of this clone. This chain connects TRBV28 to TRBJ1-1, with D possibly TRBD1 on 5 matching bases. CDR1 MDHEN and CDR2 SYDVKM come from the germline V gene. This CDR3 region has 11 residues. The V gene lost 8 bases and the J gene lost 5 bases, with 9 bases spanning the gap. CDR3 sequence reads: CASGDLTEAFF. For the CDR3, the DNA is TGTGCCAGCGGGGACTTGACTGAAGCTTTCTTT.

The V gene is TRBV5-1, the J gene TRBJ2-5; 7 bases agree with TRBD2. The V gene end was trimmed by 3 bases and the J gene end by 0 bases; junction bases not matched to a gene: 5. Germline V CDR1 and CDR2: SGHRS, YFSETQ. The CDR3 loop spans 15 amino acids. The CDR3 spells CASSYSGTNQETQYF. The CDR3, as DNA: TGCGCCAGCAGCTATTCCGGGACTAACCAAGAGACCCAGTACTTC. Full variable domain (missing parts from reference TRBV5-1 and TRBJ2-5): KAGVTQTPRYLIKTRGQQVTLSCSPISGHRSVSWYQQTPGQGLQFLFEYFSETQRNKGNFPGRFSGRQFSNSRSEMNVSTLELGDSALYLCASSYSGTNQETQYFGPGTRLLVL.

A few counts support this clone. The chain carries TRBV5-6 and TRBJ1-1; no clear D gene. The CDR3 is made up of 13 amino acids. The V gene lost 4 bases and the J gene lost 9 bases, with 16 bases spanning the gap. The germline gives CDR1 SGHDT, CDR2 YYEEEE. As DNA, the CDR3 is TGTGCCAGCAGCGCGATCGGGAAGGCCCAAGCTTTCTTT. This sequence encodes CASSAIGKAQAFF.

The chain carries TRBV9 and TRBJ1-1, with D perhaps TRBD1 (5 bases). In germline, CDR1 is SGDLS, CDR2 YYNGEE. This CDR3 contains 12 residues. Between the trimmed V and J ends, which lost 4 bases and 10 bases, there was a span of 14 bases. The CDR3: CASSPGRGGAFF. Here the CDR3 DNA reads TGTGCCAGCAGCCCAGGACGGGGGGGAGCTTTCTTT.

This chain's CDR3 is CASSLQGMNTEAFF. CDR3 sequence (DNA): TGTGCCAGCAGTTTGCAGGGCATGAACACTGAAGCTTTCTTT. The rearrangement uses TRBV27 and TRBJ1-1; D might be TRBD1 (5 bases). The CDR3 length is 14 residues. The germline V gene has CDR1 MNHEY and CDR2 SMNVEV (reference sequence). The V gene lost 3 bases and the J gene lost 0 bases, with 8 bases spanning the gap.

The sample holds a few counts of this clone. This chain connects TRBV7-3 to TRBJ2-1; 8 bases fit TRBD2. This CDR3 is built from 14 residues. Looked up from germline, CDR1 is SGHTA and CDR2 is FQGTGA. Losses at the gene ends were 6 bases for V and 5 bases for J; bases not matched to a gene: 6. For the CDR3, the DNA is TGTGCCAGCAGATATTACGGGGGGGACAATGAGCAGTTCTTC. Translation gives CASRYYGGDNEQFF. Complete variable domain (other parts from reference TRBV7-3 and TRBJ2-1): GAGVSQTPSNKVTEKGKYVELRCDPISGHTALYWYRQSLGQGPEFLIYFQGTGAADDSGLPNDRFFAVRPEGSVSTLKIQRTERGDSAVYLCASRYYGGDNEQFFGPGTRLTVL.

The CDR3 DNA sequence: TGTGCCAGCAGACCTAGCGGGGCGGAGACCCAGTACTTC. Translating gives CASRPSGAETQYF. This chain connects TRBV2 to TRBJ2-5; 9 bases agree with TRBD2. Germline V gives CDR1 SNHLY, CDR2 FYNNEI. With V trimmed by 6 bases and J by 5 bases, 4 bases remained unmatched. CDR3 length: 13 amino acids.

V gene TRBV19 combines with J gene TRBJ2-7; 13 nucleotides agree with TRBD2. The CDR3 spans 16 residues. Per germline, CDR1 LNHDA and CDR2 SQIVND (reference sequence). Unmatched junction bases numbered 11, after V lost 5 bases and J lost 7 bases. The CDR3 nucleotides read TGTGCCAGTAGTCCCGGGACTAGCGGGAATCTGGGGGAGCAGTACTTC. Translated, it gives CASSPGTSGNLGEQYF.

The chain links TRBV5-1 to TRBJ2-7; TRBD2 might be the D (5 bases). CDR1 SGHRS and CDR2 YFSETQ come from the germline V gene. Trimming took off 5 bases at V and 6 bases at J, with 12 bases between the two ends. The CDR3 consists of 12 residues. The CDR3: CASSPDSLEQYF. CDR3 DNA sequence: TGCGCCAGCAGTCCGGACTCGCTCGAGCAGTACTTC.